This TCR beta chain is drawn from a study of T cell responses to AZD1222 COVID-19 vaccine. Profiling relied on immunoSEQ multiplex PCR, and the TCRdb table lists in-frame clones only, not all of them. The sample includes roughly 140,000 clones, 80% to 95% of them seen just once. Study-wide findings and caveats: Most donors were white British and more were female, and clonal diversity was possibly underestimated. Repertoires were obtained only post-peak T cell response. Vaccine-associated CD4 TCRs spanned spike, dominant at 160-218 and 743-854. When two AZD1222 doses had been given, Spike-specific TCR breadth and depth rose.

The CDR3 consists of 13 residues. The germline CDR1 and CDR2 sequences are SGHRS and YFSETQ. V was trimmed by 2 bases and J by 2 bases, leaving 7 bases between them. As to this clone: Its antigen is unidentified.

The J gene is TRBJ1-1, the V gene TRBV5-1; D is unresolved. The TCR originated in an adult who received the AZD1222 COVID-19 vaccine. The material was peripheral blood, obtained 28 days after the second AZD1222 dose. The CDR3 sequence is CASSFPGNTEAFF. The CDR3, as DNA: TGCGCCAGCAGCTTCCCAGGAAACACTGAAGCTTTCTTT.